Listed below are T cell receptor beta chains from one sample, sequenced in a study of graft-versus-host responses after intestinal transplantation. Measured with immunoSEQ multiplex PCR; TCRdb has only the in-frame clones, and not every one. The sample has under 95,000 clones; 88% are singletons. No antigens are known for them. The sample was unstimulated CD4+ T cells sorted from spleen or lymph node cells, taken before transplant. Receptor source: a human donor who was the organ donor for an intestinal transplant. Each CDR3 is given with its conserved first and last residue. Each record gives: J gene, V gene, clone size, D gene, CDR3 protein, CDR3 DNA. The D gene is left open where the match is weak. Where a row states a size, it is once, few, many or the class of an expanded clone; other rows omit it.

>TRBJ1-5|TRBV16|-|TRBD1
CASSQSSGQGDQPQHF
TGTGCCAGCAGCCAATCCTCTGGACAGGGGGATCAGCCCCAGCATTTT
>TRBJ2-1|TRBV9|-|TRBD2
CASSVTGLTNNEQFF
TGTGCCAGCAGCGTCACGGGACTAACCAACAATGAGCAGTTCTTC
>TRBJ1-4|TRBV5-5|-|-
CASSHGLRLFF
TGTGCCAGCAGCCACGGACTGAGGCTGTTTTTT
>TRBJ2-3|TRBV4-2|few|TRBD2
CASSQGSGWRGTDTQYF
TGTGCCAGCAGCCAAGGTAGCGGGTGGCGCGGCACAGATACGCAGTATTTT
>TRBJ2-7|TRBV7-9|-|TRBD1
CASSSRQGANEQYF
TGTGCCAGCAGCTCACGACAGGGGGCAAACGAGCAGTACTTC
>TRBJ1-1|TRBV28|once|-
CASSLPLTGLNTEAFF
TGTGCCAGCAGTTTACCCTTGACAGGATTGAACACTGAAGCTTTCTTT
>TRBJ1-1|TRBV10-3|-|-
CAISESRGGGSALEAFF
TGTGCCATCAGTGAGTCGAGAGGTGGAGGAAGTGCATTAGAAGCTTTCTTT
>TRBJ1-1|TRBV28|-|-
CASSLAGYQAFF
TGTGCCAGCAGTTTAGCAGGGTACCAAGCTTTCTTT
>TRBJ2-6|TRBV5-4|-|TRBD1
CASSLGTGFSGANVLTF
TGTGCCAGCAGCTTAGGGACAGGCTTCTCTGGGGCCAACGTCCTGACTTTC
>TRBJ2-1|TRBV5-5|-|-
CASSRRYSPQNYEQFF
TGTGCCAGCAGCCGACGATACTCCCCCCAAAACTACGAGCAGTTCTTC
>TRBJ2-1|TRBV9|-|-
CASSVGGGLSYNEQFF
TGTGCCAGCAGCGTAGGGGGGGGGCTATCCTACAATGAGCAGTTCTTC
>TRBJ1-2|TRBV29-1|-|-
CSVARPGENYGYTF
TGCAGCGTTGCCCGCCCCGGGGAGAACTATGGCTACACCTTC
>TRBJ2-7|TRBV4-2|-|TRBD2
CASSQAGGGYEQYF
TGTGCCAGCAGCCAAGCGGGCGGGGGATACGAGCAGTACTTC
>TRBJ2-2|TRBV5-6|-|TRBD1
CASSLWDRANTGELFF
TGTGCCAGCAGCTTATGGGACAGGGCGAACACCGGGGAGCTGTTTTTT
>TRBJ2-5|TRBV4-2|-|TRBD2
CASSHGRGVGDGFQETQYF
TGTGCCAGCAGCCACGGGAGGGGGGTCGGGGATGGATTCCAAGAGACCCAGTACTTC
>TRBJ2-3|TRBV15|-|TRBD2
CATSREWAGGPTDTQYF
TGTGCCACCAGCAGAGAATGGGCGGGGGGACCCACAGATACGCAGTATTTT
>TRBJ1-2|TRBV5-8|-|-
CASSLVWPGYTF
TGTGCCAGCAGCTTGGTTTGGCCTGGCTACACCTTC
>TRBJ2-7|TRBV2|-|-
CASGARQDAYEQYF
TGTGCCAGCGGTGCGAGACAGGATGCCTACGAGCAGTACTTC
>TRBJ2-7|TRBV29-1|-|-
CSVERGKGREQYF
TGCAGCGTTGAGAGGGGGAAGGGGCGAGAGCAGTACTTC
>TRBJ1-1|TRBV6-1|-|-
CASSDQGGREAFF
TGTGCCAGCAGTGACCAGGGTGGCAGGGAAGCTTTCTTT
>TRBJ2-3|TRBV27|-|TRBD2
CASSFLSGSVTQYF
TGTGCCAGCAGTTTCCTTAGCGGGTCGGTTACGCAGTATTTT
>TRBJ2-1|TRBV28|-|TRBD2
CASRGASGTFNEQFF
TGTGCCAGCCGAGGGGCTAGCGGGACATTCAATGAGCAGTTCTTC
>TRBJ2-7|TRBV12-5|few|TRBD1
CASGPPGQGFYEQYF
TGTGCTAGTGGCCCGCCGGGACAGGGGTTCTACGAGCAGTACTTC
>TRBJ2-7|TRBV18|-|-
CASSPAGSYEQYF
TGTGCCAGCTCACCAGCCGGCTCCTACGAGCAGTACTTC
>TRBJ2-2|TRBV19|-|-
CASSPGTTGELFF
TGTGCCAGTAGTCCAGGGACTACCGGGGAGCTGTTTTTT
>TRBJ1-4|TRBV5-4|-|-
CASSFRPGGEKLFF
TGTGCCAGCAGCTTTAGACCCGGAGGTGAAAAACTGTTTTTT
>TRBJ2-2|TRBV2|-|TRBD2
CASIERETTGELFF
TGTGCCAGCATCGAGCGGGAGACGACCGGGGAGCTGTTTTTT
>TRBJ2-7|TRBV30|-|-
CAWSAQMVARNEQYF
TGTGCCTGGAGTGCCCAGATGGTGGCTAGAAATGAGCAGTACTTC
>TRBJ2-2|TRBV18|-|-
CASSPSYGNTGELFF
TGTGCCAGCTCACCAAGTTACGGGAACACCGGGGAGCTGTTTTTT
>TRBJ2-7|TRBV2|few|-
CASTRLVTYEQYF
TGTGCCAGCACGAGACTAGTCACGTACGAGCAGTACTTC
>TRBJ2-7|TRBV5-1|-|-
CASSPASGGRLELYEQYF
TGCGCCAGCAGCCCCGCTAGTGGGGGCCGCCTGGAACTCTACGAGCAGTACTTC
>TRBJ2-5|TRBV29-1|-|-
CSVRPIDKKTQYF
TGCAGCGTTCGGCCGATAGACAAGAAGACCCAGTACTTC
>TRBJ1-5|TRBV27|once|-
CASSLKSIFQGDQPQHF
TGTGCCAGCAGTTTAAAGAGTATTTTCCAGGGCGATCAGCCCCAGCATTTT
>TRBJ2-7|TRBV5-1|-|TRBD1
CASRDRTSAHISYEQYF
TGCGCCAGCAGGGACAGGACCTCTGCGCATATCTCCTACGAGCAGTACTTC
>TRBJ1-1|TRBV30|-|-
CAWSVGGGTEAFF
TGTGCCTGGAGTGTAGGGGGGGGCACTGAAGCTTTCTTT
>TRBJ1-2|TRBV21-1|once|-
CASSREGIGLYGYTF
TGTGCCAGCAGCAGAGAGGGAATTGGACTCTATGGCTACACCTTC
>TRBJ2-3|TRBV30|-|TRBD2
CAWGPGGGSTDTQYF
TGTGCCTGGGGCCCCGGGGGAGGGAGCACAGATACGCAGTATTTT
>TRBJ2-1|TRBV5-1|-|-
CASSLQDSVGEQFF
TGCGCCAGCAGCTTACAGGACAGTGTGGGTGAGCAGTTCTTC
>TRBJ2-4|TRBV28|-|-
CASSGADLNIQYF
TGTGCCAGCAGTGGGGCTGACTTAAACATTCAGTACTTC
>TRBJ2-7|TRBV7-8|-|TRBD1
CASSLAGRGLTYEQYF
TGTGCCAGCAGCTTAGCGGGCAGGGGGCTAACCTACGAGCAGTACTTC
>TRBJ2-7|TRBV18|-|TRBD2
CASSGLAGGQSYEQYF
TGTGCCAGCTCGGGACTAGCGGGGGGGCAGTCCTACGAGCAGTACTTC
>TRBJ1-2|TRBV6-5|few|-
CASSYGPRGDYGYTF
TGTGCCAGCAGTTACGGTCCGCGGGGGGACTATGGCTACACCTTC
>TRBJ1-2|TRBV5-4|-|-
CASSLKEVGSDGYTF
TGTGCCAGCAGCTTGAAGGAGGTAGGAAGTGATGGCTACACCTTC
>TRBJ2-3|TRBV9|-|-
CASSLTSTDTQYF
TGTGCCAGCAGCCTAACTAGCACAGATACGCAGTATTTT
>TRBJ2-3|TRBV27|-|TRBD2
CASRRLAGSTDTQYF
TGTGCCAGCAGAAGACTAGCGGGTAGCACAGATACGCAGTATTTT
>TRBJ2-5|TRBV28|-|-
CASSFVPGAETQYF
TGTGCCAGCAGTTTTGTCCCGGGAGCTGAGACCCAGTACTTC
>TRBJ1-2|TRBV28|-|TRBD1
CAPVGDRGPNYGYTF
TGTGCCCCGGTGGGGGACAGGGGACCTAACTATGGCTACACCTTC
>TRBJ2-5|TRBV19|-|-
CASSYWGDVETQYF
TGTGCCAGTAGTTACTGGGGAGACGTCGAGACCCAGTACTTC
>TRBJ1-1|TRBV6-5|-|TRBD1
CASRETGGKAFF
TGTGCCAGCAGGGAGACAGGGGGGAAAGCTTTCTTT
>TRBJ2-7|TRBV7-9|-|-
CASSSGTSLRLGGEQYF
TGTGCCAGCAGCTCAGGAACTTCCCTGAGGTTGGGGGGAGAGCAGTACTTC
>TRBJ2-3|TRBV7-3|-|TRBD2
CASSLRGAGGTGGDTQYF
TGTGCCAGCAGCCTCCGGGGGGCGGGAGGGACTGGGGGAGATACGCAGTATTTT
>TRBJ1-5|TRBV6-5|once|TRBD1
CASSYGDRRNQPQHF
TGTGCCAGCAGTTACGGGGACAGGCGAAATCAGCCCCAGCATTTT
>TRBJ1-4|TRBV18|-|-
CASSQGARAGAEKLFF
TGTGCCAGCTCACAAGGGGCCAGGGCGGGAGCTGAAAAACTGTTTTTT